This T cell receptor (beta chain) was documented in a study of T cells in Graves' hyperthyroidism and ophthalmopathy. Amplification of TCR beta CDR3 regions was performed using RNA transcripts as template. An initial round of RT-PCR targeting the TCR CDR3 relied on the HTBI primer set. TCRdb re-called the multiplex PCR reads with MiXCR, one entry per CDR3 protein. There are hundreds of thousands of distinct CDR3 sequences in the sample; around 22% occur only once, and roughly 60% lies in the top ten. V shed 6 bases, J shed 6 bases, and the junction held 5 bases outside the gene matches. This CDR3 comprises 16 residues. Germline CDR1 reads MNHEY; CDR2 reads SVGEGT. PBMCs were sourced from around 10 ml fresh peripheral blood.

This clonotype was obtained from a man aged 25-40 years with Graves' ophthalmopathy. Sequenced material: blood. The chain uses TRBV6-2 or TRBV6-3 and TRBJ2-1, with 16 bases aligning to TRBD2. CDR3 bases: TGTGCCAGCAGACCGGGGACTAGCGGGAGGGCCAATGAGCAGTTCTTC. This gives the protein CASRPGTSGRANEQFF.